A single sample is the source of the 22 T cell receptor beta chains below, sequenced in a study of blood T cell repertoires in COVID-19. The method was immunoSEQ multiplex PCR; TCRdb's version includes in-frame clones alone and lacks a portion of them. The sample has around 310,000 clones; about nine tenths are singletons. Sequences were obtained from PBMCs or T cells enriched from blood (not recorded which). These receptors were taken from a woman in her twenties or thirties who had recovered from COVID-19.

The genes are TRBV9 and TRBJ2-1; 11 bases are a match to TRBD2. This CDR3 is built from 16 residues. In germline, CDR1 is SGDLS, CDR2 YYNGEE. Losses at the gene ends were 7 bases for V and 2 bases for J; bases not matched to a gene: 8. CDR3 protein: CASGRTSGQTYNEQFF. The CDR3, as DNA: TGTGCCAGCGGACGGACTAGCGGGCAAACCTACAATGAGCAGTTCTTC. The full variable domain, with the rest looked up from reference TRBV9 and TRBJ2-1, is DSGVTQTPKHLITATGQRVTLRCSPRSGDLSVYWYQQSLDQGLQFLIQYYNGEERAKGNILERFSAQQFPDLHSELNLSSLELGDSALYFCASGRTSGQTYNEQFFGPGTRLTVL.

V and J are TRBV3-1 (or the pseudogene TRBV3-2) and TRBJ2-1; 12 bases agree with TRBD2. The V segment lost 5 bases and the J segment 9 bases; nucleotides outside the gene matches: 5. The germline V gene encodes CDR1 LGHDT and CDR2 YNNKEL (reference sequence). There are 14 residues in the CDR3. CDR3 DNA sequence: TGTGCCAGCAGCGGACTAGCGGGAACGAGTGAGCAGTTCTTC. Protein product: CASSGLAGTSEQFF.

The V call is TRBV19, the J call TRBJ1-1, with 7 bases fitting TRBD1. This CDR3 comprises 15 residues. CDR1 LNHDA and CDR2 SQIVND come from the germline V gene (reference sequence). V dropped 4 bases and J dropped 3; count of bases not matched to a gene: 8. The CDR3: CASSTTTGEYTEAFF. DNA of the CDR3: TGTGCCAGTAGTACCACTACAGGGGAGTACACTGAAGCTTTCTTT. Full variable domain (rest looked up from reference TRBV19 and TRBJ1-1): DGGITQSPKYLFRKEGQNVTLSCEQNLNHDAMYWYRQDPGQGLRLIYYSQIVNDFQKGDIAEGYSVSREKKESFPLTVTSAQKNPTAFYLCASSTTTGEYTEAFFGQGTRLTVV.

This chain uses TRBV4-3 with TRBJ2-7; maybe TRBD2 (6 bases). This CDR3 has 15 amino acids. V was cut by 2 bases and J by 3 bases, with 14 bases left in between. Germline V gene data show CDR1 as LGHNA and CDR2 as YSLEER. The CDR3 loop is CASSQRGWPDYEQYF. The DNA for the CDR3 is TGCGCCAGCAGCCAACGGGGGTGGCCCGACTACGAGCAGTACTTC.

This chain links TRBV11-2 with TRBJ1-6, with 8 bases lining up with TRBD1. V gave up 4 bases and J gave up 10 bases; unmatched junction bases: 9. Germline-derived CDR1 and CDR2 are SGHAT and FQNNGV. There are 15 residues in the CDR3. This CDR3 is CASSSETGGRSPLHF. The DNA of the CDR3 is TGTGCCAGCAGCTCAGAAACAGGGGGAAGATCACCCCTCCACTTT.

V usage is TRBV29-1 and J usage is TRBJ1-4; D is unresolved. Trimming shortened V by 3 bases and J by 1 base, and 6 bases separated the two germline ends. In germline, CDR1 is SQVTM, CDR2 ANQGSEA. This CDR3 comprises 13 residues. CDR3 bases: TGCAGCGTTGAGAGGGTAACTAATGAAAAACTGTTTTTT. Its translation: CSVERVTNEKLFF.

The CDR3 sequence is CASSPRDSAPGGTQYF. The CDR3 DNA is TGTGCCAGCTCACCACGGGACAGCGCACCAGGGGGGACCCAGTACTTC. The gene calls are TRBV18 and TRBJ2-5; 7 bases line up with TRBD1. The CDR3 covers 16 residues. CDR1 and CDR2 from the germline V gene are KGHSH and LQKENI. The junction had 12 bases not matched to a gene; V was cut back by 1 base and J by 7 bases.

The V and J genes are TRBV5-1 and TRBJ2-7, with 7 bases aligning to TRBD1. Losses at the gene ends were 5 bases for V and 0 bases for J; bases not matched to a gene: 14. The CDR3 is made up of 17 amino acids. The germline CDR1 and CDR2 sequences are SGHRS and YFSETQ. CDR3 protein: CASSWARTGTPSYEQYF. In DNA form, the CDR3 reads TGCGCCAGCAGTTGGGCCCGGACAGGAACCCCCTCCTACGAGCAGTACTTC.

Here the CDR3 reads CASTPDRPGFNYSPLHF. CDR3 in DNA: TGTGCCAGCACCCCGGACAGGCCTGGGTTCAACTATTCACCCCTCCACTTT. V and J are TRBV2 and TRBJ1-6; TRBD1 aligns across 7 bases. V trimming: 7 bases; J trimming: 8 bases; junction bases outside the gene matches: 17. The CDR3 is 17 residues long. The germline V gene has CDR1 SNHLY and CDR2 FYNNEI.

The V call is TRBV19, the J call TRBJ2-5, with D tentatively TRBD1 (6 bases). The CDR3 totals 13 residues. V gave up 8 bases and J gave up 0 bases, with 10 bases separating them. The germline V gene has CDR1 LNHDA and CDR2 SQIVND (reference sequence). The CDR3 DNA reads as TGTGCCAGTGGCTCAGGGGACCAAGAGACCCAGTACTTC. Translation gives CASGSGDQETQYF. The whole variable domain, remainder taken from reference TRBV19 and TRBJ2-5, is DGGITQSPKYLFRKEGQNVTLSCEQNLNHDAMYWYRQDPGQGLRLIYYSQIVNDFQKGDIAEGYSVSREKKESFPLTVTSAQKNPTAFYLCASGSGDQETQYFGPGTRLLVL.

J is TRBJ2-2 and V is TRBV7-9; 13 bases agree with TRBD2. CDR1 is SEHNR, CDR2 FQNEAQ, per germline (reference sequence). V lost 5 bases and J lost 7; bases outside the gene matches: 13. The CDR3 extends over 18 amino acids. The CDR3 region has the DNA TGTGCCAGCAGCCAACCTGTTACTAGCGGGAGGGCCAGCGGGGAGCTGTTTTTT. This codes for CASSQPVTSGRASGELFF.

J is TRBJ2-5 and V is TRBV29-1; D perhaps matches TRBD1 (5 bases). Germline V lookup: CDR1 SQVTM, CDR2 ANQGSEA. The germline V and J ends were trimmed by 4 bases and 5 bases, with 14 bases remaining between them. This CDR3 spans 13 amino acids. CDR3: CSVGSAGFETQYF. The CDR3 DNA reads as TGCAGCGTTGGTTCGGCAGGGTTTGAGACCCAGTACTTC. Using reference TRBV29-1 and TRBJ2-5 for the parts outside the CDR3, the full variable domain is SAVISQKPSRDICQRGTSLTIQCQVDSQVTMMFWYRQQPGQSLTLIATANQGSEATYESGFVIDKFPISRPNLTFSTLTVSNMSPEDSSIYLCSVGSAGFETQYFGPGTRLLVL.

The chain uses TRBV5-4 and TRBJ2-5, with D hard to call. CDR3 size: 13 residues. Trimming stripped 3 bases from V and 0 bases from J, with 6 bases between. The germline gives CDR1 SGHNT, CDR2 YYREEE (reference sequence). CDR3 in DNA: TGTGCCAGCAGCTCTCCTAACCAAGAGACCCAGTACTTC. The encoded protein is CASSSPNQETQYF.

The chain's CDR3 is CASSLSSGSSLAYEQYF. The DNA for the CDR3 is TGTGCCAGCAGTTTATCTAGCGGGAGTTCATTGGCCTACGAGCAGTACTTC. This sequence joins TRBV27 and TRBJ2-7; the match to TRBD2 covers 9 bases. From germline, CDR1 is MNHEY and CDR2 SMNVEV (reference sequence). The V segment lost 0 bases and the J segment 2 bases; nucleotides outside the gene matches: 8. The CDR3 spans 17 residues.

The chain joins TRBV11-2 to TRBJ2-2, with D unclear. The V end was cut by 5 bases, the J end by 6 bases, with 10 bases between. CDR1 and CDR2 (germline): SGHAT, FQNNGV. The CDR3 has 13 residues. In DNA, the CDR3 is TGTGCCAGCAGCGCTATAAGTCCCGGGGAGCTGTTTTTT. It codes for CASSAISPGELFF.

CDR3 in amino acids: CASSLQRTGQGYTF. CDR3 nucleotide sequence: TGTGCCAGTAGTCTCCAAAGGACAGGCCAAGGCTACACCTTC. The rearrangement uses TRBV19 and TRBJ1-2; 7 positions agree with TRBD1. The V segment lost 5 bases and the J segment 8 bases; nucleotides outside the gene matches: 11. The CDR3 is made up of 14 amino acids. CDR1 and CDR2 from the germline V gene are LNHDA and SQIVND (reference sequence).

This chain uses TRBV30 with TRBJ2-1, with D perhaps matching TRBD2 (6 bases). Trimming left V 5 bases short and J 5 bases short, with 16 bases between. Germline loops: CDR1 GTSNPN, CDR2 SVGIG (reference sequence). The CDR3 is 14 amino acids. The CDR3 coding sequence is TGTGCCTGGCGAACAGGACTAACTAACAATGAGCAGTTCTTC. Its protein is CAWRTGLTNNEQFF.

The chain employs TRBV6-5 and TRBJ1-1, with D unresolved. CDR1 MNHEY and CDR2 SVGAGI come from the germline V gene. This CDR3 spans 16 amino acids. With 0 bases removed from V and 1 base from J, the gap between germline ends came to 12 bases. The CDR3 coding sequence is TGTGCCAGCAGTTACTCGAGCTATGGGCAGAACACTGAAGCTTTCTTT. It specifies CASSYSSYGQNTEAFF.

V is TRBV6-2 or TRBV6-3 and J is TRBJ2-2; TRBD2 matches 13 bases. Trimming cost V 2 bases and J 5 bases; bases outside gene matches: 8. The CDR3 length is 18 residues. Germline CDR1 is MNHEY and CDR2 is SVGEGT. CDR3 sequence reads: CASSYGRTSGSGTGELFF. The CDR3 bases are TGTGCCAGCAGTTACGGTCGGACTAGCGGGAGTGGTACCGGGGAGCTGTTTTTT.

The gene calls are TRBV28 and TRBJ1-5; possible D gene TRBD1, 6 bases. This CDR3 contains 14 residues. V was clipped by 4 bases and J by 5 bases, with 12 bases between them. Germline V gives CDR1 MDHEN, CDR2 SYDVKM. This CDR3 reads CASSSSQGDQPQHF. The CDR3 coding sequence is TGTGCCAGCAGTTCGTCACAGGGCGATCAGCCCCAGCATTTT.

CDR3 in DNA: TGTGCCAGCAGCCAATCGGCCTACGAGCAGTACTTC. It translates to CASSQSAYEQYF. The chain joins TRBV7-9 to TRBJ2-7; no definite D call. Germline CDR1 reads SEHNR; CDR2 reads FQNEAQ (reference sequence). V shed 5 bases and J shed 2 bases, with 7 bases lying between them. The CDR3 sequence is 12 residues long.

The rearrangement uses TRBV30 and TRBJ2-2; D not certain. V lost 2 bases and J lost 7, with 5 bases in between. The CDR3 is 11 amino acids. Germline CDR1 GTSNPN, CDR2 SVGIG (reference sequence). The DNA for the CDR3 is TGTGCCTGGAGTTCTTACGGGGAGCTGTTTTTT. This gives the protein CAWSSYGELFF.